Below, 16 T cell receptor beta chains from the same sample are listed, as sequenced in a study of read filtering for tumor transcriptome and immune sequencing. This library used roughly 400 ng RNA and molecular barcoded adaptors spanning alpha/delta and beta/gamma chains. TCRdb passed the reads through MiXCR, listing each CDR3 protein once. This repertoire shows approximately 5,000 distinct CDR3 sequences, just over 20% found once; its top ten account for approximately 20%. The sample consisted of a population of CD138-negative cells sorted from bone marrow. These receptors were collected from a donor aged 40 or older with multiple myeloma.

This clonotype was seen at least ten times. The rearrangement uses TRBV5-1 and TRBJ1-1, with D possibly TRBD1 on 5 matching bases. The CDR3 runs 14 residues. Germline CDR1 SGHRS, CDR2 YFSETQ. Trimming took off 4 bases at V and 1 base at J, with 11 bases between the two ends. The CDR3 sequence is CASSDGRANTEAFF. CDR3 in DNA: TGCGCCAGCAGCGACGGCAGGGCGAACACTGAAGCTTTCTTT. The variable domain in full, completed from reference TRBV5-1 and TRBJ1-1, reads KAGVTQTPRYLIKTRGQQVTLSCSPISGHRSVSWYQQTPGQGLQFLFEYFSETQRNKGNFPGRFSGRQFSNSRSEMNVSTLELGDSALYLCASSDGRANTEAFFGQGTRLTVV.

A word on this clonotype: Compared with germline, one end of the junction differs, possibly owing to a read error. The rearrangement links TRBV5-1 to TRBJ2-5; D unclear. The germline V gene encodes CDR1 SGHRS and CDR2 YFSETQ. The CDR3 consists of 16 residues. CDR3 loop: CASGFSPLGDLETQHF. Written as DNA, the CDR3 is TGCGCCAGCGGCTTCTCTCCTCTAGGCGACTTAGAGACCCAGCACTTC. The full variable domain, completed using reference TRBV5-1 and TRBJ2-5, is KAGVTQTPRYLIKTRGQQVTLSCSPISGHRSVSWYQQTPGQGLQFLFEYFSETQRNKGNFPGRFSGRQFSNSRSEMNVSTLELGDSALYLCASGFSPLGDLETQHFGPGTRLLVL.

By share, this clonotype counts as medium-sized. V and J are TRBV6-1 and TRBJ1-2; D uncertain. This CDR3 has 14 amino acids. Germline loops: CDR1 MNHNS, CDR2 SASEGT. V lost 3 bases and J 4 bases, leaving 12 bases between the germline ends. The CDR3 loop reads CASSESNKAYGYTF. The CDR3 DNA follows: TGTGCCAGCAGTGAGTCCAACAAAGCCTATGGCTACACCTTC.

The chain joins TRBV20-1 to TRBJ2-1, with D possibly matching TRBD2 (6 bases). This CDR3 contains 16 residues. V lost 0 bases and J lost 6, with 18 bases in between. Germline V gene lookup returns CDR1 DFQATT and CDR2 SNEGSKA (reference sequence). The CDR3 spells CSARDHANGSCNEQFF. The CDR3, as DNA: TGCAGTGCTAGAGATCACGCTAACGGGAGCTGCAATGAGCAGTTCTTC.

The chain combines TRBV6-1 with TRBJ1-5; D is uncertain. CDR3 length: 18 residues. V was cut by 6 bases and J by 0 bases, with 21 bases left in between. Germline V gene data show CDR1 as MNHNS and CDR2 as SASEGT. The CDR3, as DNA: TGTGCCAGCAGCTTATGGGTACAGCCGGGATATAGCAATCAGCCCCAGCATTTT. Translation gives CASSLWVQPGYSNQPQHF.

This clonotype was seen a few times. It is likely a read error, because the conserved phenylalanine at the end of the CDR3 is missing. The chain combines TRBV30 with TRBJ2-5, with D possibly matching TRBD1 (6 bases). The germline V gene has CDR1 GTSNPN and CDR2 SVGIG (reference sequence). Trimming removed 3 bases from V and 2 bases from J, with 16 bases in between. The CDR3 sequence is 15 residues long. The CDR3 nucleotides read TGTGCCTGGAGGCCAGGACAGAAACTTCAAGAGACCCAGTACCTC. It is translated as CAWRPGQKLQETQYL.

Details on this clonotype: Possible read error: a much larger clone is one base away. The V call is TRBV10-1, the J call TRBJ1-1; no firm D call. CDR3 size: 13 residues. Germline lookup yields CDR1 WNHNN and CDR2 SYGVQD (reference sequence). The CDR3 DNA sequence: TGCGCCGGCAGTGTCAATTTGAACACTGAAGCTTTCTTT. Translation gives CAGSVNLNTEAFF.

The V call is TRBV6-5, the J call TRBJ1-6, with 8 bases that match TRBD1. From germline, CDR1 is MNHEY and CDR2 SVGAGI. This CDR3 contains 14 residues. Germline trimming cut 6 bases from V and 13 bases from J; bases unmatched to any gene: 11. CDR3: CASRGDRLGRPLHF. The CDR3 DNA reads TGTGCCAGCAGGGGGGACAGGCTGGGGAGGCCCCTCCACTTT.

This rearrangement joins TRBV7-8 to TRBJ2-7; the D gene is possibly TRBD2 (5 bases). The CDR3 extends over 13 amino acids. Trimming took off 2 bases at V and 5 bases at J, with 10 bases between the two ends. CDR1 SGHVS and CDR2 FQNEAQ come from the germline V gene. The chain's CDR3 is CASSLSSVHEQYF. CDR3 coding DNA: TGTGCCAGCAGCTTAAGTAGCGTCCACGAGCAGTACTTC.

A word on this clonotype: Lacking the conserved final phenylalanine or tryptophan, this CDR3 likely reflects a read error. The V call is TRBV5-1, the J call TRBJ2-7, with 7 bases aligning to TRBD2. The CDR3 is made up of 16 amino acids. CDR1 and CDR2 (germline): SGHRS, YFSETQ. The CDR3: CASSGGDYEISYGQYL. In nucleotides, the CDR3 is TGTGCCAGCAGCGGTGGGGACTACGAGATTTCCTACGGGCAGTACCTC.

This clonotype was detected many times. CDR3 region: CASSQVGSGRDTDTQYF. The DNA for the CDR3 is TGTGCCAGCAGCCAAGTTGGTAGCGGGAGGGATACAGATACGCAGTATTTT. The genes are TRBV3-1 and TRBJ2-3; 11 bases line up with TRBD2. V was pared by 1 base and J by 3 bases, with 6 bases of the junction left unmatched. The germline V gene encodes CDR1 LGHDT and CDR2 YNNKEL (reference sequence). The CDR3 covers 17 residues.

Details on this clonotype: This probably arose from a read error, given a far larger clone one base away. V is TRBV7-2 and J is TRBJ1-1, with a tentative D call TRBD1 (5 bases). Per the germline V gene, CDR1 is SGHTA and CDR2 is FQGNSA. The CDR3 is 14 amino acids. V was shortened by 4 bases and J by 1 base, with 10 bases between the two germline ends. CDR3 nucleotides: TGTACCAGCAGCTCGGGACGGAAGAACACTGAAGCTTTCTTT. It yields the protein CTSSSGRKNTEAFF.

This clonotype was detected ten times or more. This may arise from a read error, as a much more abundant clone is one base away. This chain uses TRBV24-1 with TRBJ2-1; no reliable D call. The CDR3 sequence is 16 residues long. Germline V CDR1 and CDR2: KGHDR, SFDVKD. CDR3 residues: CATSDLNPSSYNGQFF. The CDR3 DNA reads as TGTGCCACCAGTGATTTGAACCCGAGCTCCTACAATGGGCAGTTCTTC.

The chain uses TRBV20-1 and TRBJ2-1; D unclear. This CDR3 comprises 10 residues. The germline V gene encodes CDR1 DFQATT and CDR2 SNEGSKA (reference sequence). Trimming stripped 5 bases from V and 5 bases from J, with 4 bases between. The DNA for the CDR3 is TGCAGTGCTTTAAACAATGAGCAGTTCTTC. It translates to CSALNNEQFF.

Worth noting for this clonotype: Without the conserved terminal phenylalanine or tryptophan, this CDR3 likely stems from a read error. This rearrangement joins TRBV5-1 to TRBJ1-1; tentatively, D is TRBD1 (5 bases). The CDR3 has 13 amino acids. The germline V gene encodes CDR1 SGHRS and CDR2 YFSETQ. The chain's CDR3 is CASTTGLNTEAFS. The CDR3 DNA is TGCGCTAGCACAACGGGGCTTAACACTGAAGCTTTCTCT.

This clonotype was recorded a few times. The chain recombines TRBV10-3 with TRBJ2-2, with a possible D match to TRBD1 (6 bases). Germline lookup yields CDR1 ENHRY and CDR2 SYGVKD. V was shortened by 0 bases and J by 4 bases, with 12 bases between the two germline ends. This CDR3 spans 16 amino acids. In DNA form, the CDR3 reads TGTGCCATCAGTGAGTCGGCAGGGGAGATCACCGGGGAGCTGTTTTTT. This sequence encodes CAISESAGEITGELFF.